The next 15 T cell receptor beta chains were all read from a single sample in a study of human T cells and chemical hapten exposure. TCRdb passed the RACE reads through MiXCR, listing each CDR3 protein once. The table has about 77,000 distinct CDR3 sequences, around 9.4% seen once. Time point defined: healthy volunteer bleed at 6 weeks. Unseparated into fractions, whole blood served as the source from which total RNA was extracted. The specimen sequenced was whole blood. These receptor sequences come from a female donor in good health. Some clones in this sample may be carry-over from other donors' samples.

This clonotype came up a few times. The CDR3 here is CASSLRRNTEAFF. The CDR3 region has the DNA TGTGCCAGCAGCTTGCGTAGGAACACTGAAGCTTTCTTT. The V and J genes are TRBV11-2 and TRBJ1-1; D unclear. This CDR3 spans 13 amino acids. CDR1 is SGHAT and CDR2 is FQNNGV in the germline V gene. V shed 3 bases and J shed 1 base, with 6 bases lying between them.

Many counts were recorded for this clonotype. The chain recombines TRBV20-1 with TRBJ2-1; D gene unclear. V was shortened by 0 bases and J by 1 base, with 13 bases between the two germline ends. The germline CDR1 and CDR2 sequences are DFQATT and SNEGSKA (reference sequence). The CDR3 consists of 16 residues. The CDR3 DNA reads TGCAGTGCTAGAGAAGTCATCCTGGGGTCCTACAATGAGCAGTTCTTC. Protein product: CSAREVILGSYNEQFF.

The table lists this clonotype with a few counts. This chain links TRBV11-2 with TRBJ2-7, with D maybe TRBD2 (5 bases). Germline V gene sequence: CDR1 SGHAT, CDR2 FQNNGV. Trimming shortened V by 5 bases and J by 0 bases, and 11 bases separated the two germline ends. The CDR3 is 14 amino acids. CDR3: CASSHREDSYEQYF. The CDR3 DNA sequence: TGTGCCAGCAGCCACCGGGAAGACTCCTACGAGCAGTACTTC.

In its sample, this clonotype was seen a few times. The V gene is TRBV20-1, the J gene TRBJ2-3, with D possibly TRBD2 on 5 matching bases. Germline CDR1 and CDR2: DFQATT and SNEGSKA (reference sequence). Trimming removed 2 bases from V and 1 base from J, with 10 bases in between. The CDR3 extends over 14 amino acids. The CDR3 loop reads CSARFPAGTDTQYF. The CDR3 region has the DNA TGCAGTGCTAGATTCCCAGCGGGCACAGATACGCAGTATTTT.

V is TRBV5-1 and J is TRBJ2-7; D call uncertain. Trimming removed 0 bases from V and 4 bases from J, with 8 bases in between. The V gene's germline CDR1 is SGHRS and CDR2 YFSETQ. This CDR3 is 13 amino acids long. The CDR3 sequence: CASSLVAAYEQYF. For the CDR3, the DNA is TGCGCCAGCAGCTTGGTGGCAGCTTACGAGCAGTACTTC.

This clonotype was picked up many times. The V and J genes are TRBV7-2 and TRBJ2-3; unclear D gene. Trimming took off 8 bases at V and 4 bases at J, with 13 bases between the two ends. The CDR3 has 13 residues. The germline gives CDR1 SGHTA, CDR2 FQGNSA. The CDR3, as DNA: TGTGCCAGCGGCGTGGGCCACGCAGATACGCAGTATTTT. Amino acid sequence: CASGVGHADTQYF.

This clonotype was seen a handful of times. CDR3 sequence (DNA): TGCGCCAGCAGCGGTCAGATGAACTATGGCTACACCTTC. This sequence encodes CASSGQMNYGYTF. The rearrangement uses TRBV5-1 and TRBJ1-2; D is undetermined. The V end was cut by 4 bases, the J end by 2 bases, with 9 bases between. Looked up from germline, CDR1 is SGHRS and CDR2 is YFSETQ. The CDR3 loop spans 13 amino acids.

This clonotype has a count of ten or more. The chain employs TRBV5-1 and TRBJ1-2, with 10 bases fitting TRBD1. Per the germline V gene, CDR1 is SGHRS and CDR2 is YFSETQ. V was pared by 3 bases and J by 2 bases, with 1 base of the junction left unmatched. The CDR3 runs to 14 residues. The CDR3 sequence: CASSSGQGNYGYTF. The CDR3 nucleotides read TGCGCCAGCAGCTCGGGACAGGGGAACTATGGCTACACCTTC.

This clonotype was counted a few times. The rearrangement joins TRBV7-2 to TRBJ2-7; no clear D. The germline V and J ends were trimmed by 3 bases and 3 bases, with 12 bases remaining between them. Germline-derived CDR1 and CDR2 are SGHTA and FQGNSA. The CDR3 loop spans 14 amino acids. CDR3 sequence: CASSFKWGSYEQYF. CDR3 sequence (DNA): TGTGCCAGCAGCTTTAAATGGGGTAGCTACGAGCAGTACTTC.

In its sample, this clonotype was seen many times. The chain couples TRBV28 to TRBJ1-5; 8 nucleotides align to TRBD1. With 6 bases clipped from V and 4 bases from J, the junction kept 11 bases outside the gene matches. Germline lookup yields CDR1 MDHEN and CDR2 SYDVKM. The CDR3 is 16 amino acids. The CDR3 region has the DNA TGTGCCAGCAGCGGATTGCCGGGACAGGAAAATCAGCCCCAGCATTTT. Protein product: CASSGLPGQENQPQHF.

The table lists this clonotype with a few counts. The rearrangement links TRBV7-8 to TRBJ2-3, with D hard to call. The CDR3 totals 14 residues. Trimming left V 6 bases short and J 1 base short, with 11 bases between. Germline CDR1 and CDR2: SGHVS and FQNEAQ. The CDR3 reads CASRSTRRTDTQYF. The CDR3 region has the DNA TGTGCCAGCAGATCAACAAGACGCACAGATACGCAGTATTTT.

This clonotype was seen a few times. The gene calls are TRBV2 and TRBJ2-5; perhaps TRBD2 as D (6 bases). The V gene's germline CDR1 is SNHLY and CDR2 FYNNEI. V lost 8 bases, J lost 2 bases, and 18 bases lay in between. CDR3 size: 15 residues. The CDR3 here is CASCKESGEQETQYF. The CDR3 coding sequence is TGTGCCAGCTGCAAAGAATCGGGAGAACAAGAGACCCAGTACTTC.

The V call is TRBV4-1, the J call TRBJ2-5; either TRBD1 or TRBD2 may supply D (6 bases each). The germline V gene encodes CDR1 MGHRA and CDR2 YSYEKL. V was clipped by 1 base and J by 10 bases, with 19 bases between them. The CDR3 length is 15 residues. CDR3 coding DNA: TGCGCCAGCAGCCAAGGAAGTAGGGGGGCCGGGGACCAGTACTTC. Translation: CASSQGSRGAGDQYF.

This clonotype was observed a few times. The chain carries TRBV12-3 or TRBV12-4 and TRBJ2-1; 8 nucleotides agree with TRBD1. V trimming: 5 bases; J trimming: 8 bases; junction bases outside the gene matches: 5. The CDR3 spans 13 residues. The CDR3 DNA sequence: TGTGCCAGCAGTAGGACAGGGTGGGATGAGCAGTTCTTC. Translation: CASSRTGWDEQFF.

This clonotype was counted at least ten times. The J gene is TRBJ2-2, the V gene TRBV20-1; D gene unclear. Germline values: CDR1 DFQATT, CDR2 SNEGSKA (reference sequence). V shed 3 bases and J shed 0 bases, with 5 bases lying between them. The CDR3 extends over 13 amino acids. The CDR3 loop is CSASTTNTGELFF. The CDR3 DNA follows: TGCAGTGCTAGTACAACGAACACCGGGGAGCTGTTTTTT.